This T cell receptor beta chain was identified during a study of long-term antiretroviral therapy in people with HIV. General study results and limits: Blood collection from the mid-2000s to the late 2010s possibly occurred under older ART regimens. The clones with expansion before ART were dominant in the repertoire at all time points.

The authors ran the immunoSEQ assay, v3.0, at survey level. The method was immunoSEQ multiplex PCR; TCRdb's version includes in-frame clones alone and lacks a portion of them. The sample contains 20,000 to 25,000 clones, 85% of which appear only once. This clone has a handful of counts. Its antigen is still unknown. The CDR3 sequence is 15 residues long. Germline V gives CDR1 SGHRS, CDR2 YFSETQ. J was trimmed by 4 bases and V by 6 bases; bases with no gene match: 13. This sample comprised unsorted PBMCs, obtained roughly 4 years after starting antiretroviral therapy. The sequence was obtained from a man in his late teens or twenties with HIV. The gene calls are TRBV5-1 and TRBJ2-7; 7 bases are a match to TRBD1. The CDR3 loop reads CASTRGLGGFYEQYF. The CDR3 DNA is TGCGCCAGCACCCGCGGTTTAGGGGGCTTTTACGAGCAGTACTTC.